Listed below are T cell receptor beta chains from one sample, sequenced in a study of T cell changes during pregnancy in multiple sclerosis. Generated by immunoSEQ multiplex PCR, the TCRdb table keeps only in-frame clones and is missing some. The sample comprises tens of thousands of clones, roughly 93% of which are singletons, and about 1.5% rests with the top ten. The starting material was peripheral blood, obtained in the second trimester of pregnancy. The receptors originated from a female donor with multiple sclerosis, enrolled in a pregnancy study. Each CDR3 is given with its conserved first and last residue. The D gene is left open where the match is weak. Clone size is shown for a subset of rows, as once, few, many or a class of expanded clone.

j_call	v_call	d_call	clone_size	cdr3_nt	cdr3_aa
TRBJ1-4	TRBV23-1	TRBD1	NA	TGCGCCAGCAGTCCCAGGGGGAGAGGCACTAATGAAAAACTGTTTTTT	CASSPRGRGTNEKLFF
TRBJ2-1	TRBV2	TRBD2	NA	TGTGCCAGCAGGAGAACTAGCGGGGTCCCCCTTCGAAATGAGCAGTTCTTC	CASRRTSGVPLRNEQFF
TRBJ1-4	TRBV5-5	TRBD1	NA	TGTGCCAGCAGCTTACCGACAGGGGGCCATGAAAAACTGTTTTTT	CASSLPTGGHEKLFF
TRBJ1-4	TRBV6-5	NA	NA	TGTGCCAGCAGTTACGGAGGGGCGCGGAATGAAAAACTGTTTTTT	CASSYGGARNEKLFF
TRBJ1-1	TRBV21-1	NA	NA	TGTGCCAGCAGCAAAGTAGTGAACACTGAAGCTTTCTTT	CASSKVVNTEAFF
TRBJ1-1	TRBV5-4	NA	NA	TGTGCCACCTACGAAGGTGAGGCGGGGATGAATACTGAAGCTTTCTTT	CATYEGEAGMNTEAFF
TRBJ1-4	TRBV9	NA	NA	TGTGCCAGCAGCGTAGGGGGGGGGTATGAAAAACTGTTTTTT	CASSVGGGYEKLFF
TRBJ2-5	TRBV7-2	NA	once	TGTGCCAGCAGCCCCCGGGAGGAGACCCAGTACTTC	CASSPREETQYF
TRBJ1-3	TRBV6-4	TRBD1	NA	TGTGCCAGGAACAGGGGTGGAAACACCATATATTTT	CARNRGGNTIYF
TRBJ2-5	TRBV28	TRBD2	NA	TGTGCCAGCAGTCGGGGGGAGATCCAAGAGACCCAGTACTTC	CASSRGEIQETQYF
TRBJ2-5	TRBV18	TRBD1	NA	TGTGCCAGCTCACGACTGGGACAGAGGGAGACCCAGTACTTC	CASSRLGQRETQYF
TRBJ2-3	TRBV9	NA	NA	TGTGCCAGCAGCTCGCAGGGCACAGATACGCAGTATTTT	CASSSQGTDTQYF
TRBJ1-3	TRBV5-6	NA	NA	TGTGCCAGCAGCTTATCCGTCTCTGGAAACACCATATATTTT	CASSLSVSGNTIYF
TRBJ1-1	TRBV29-1	NA	NA	TGCAGCGGTTTAAACCCCCAAGAGGCTTTCTTT	CSGLNPQEAFF
TRBJ2-7	TRBV4-3	TRBD1	NA	TGCGCCAGCAGCCAAGCGAGGGGGACAGGGATCTACGAGCAGTACTTC	CASSQARGTGIYEQYF
TRBJ1-3	TRBV7-2	NA	NA	TGTGCCAGCAGCCCGCAATGGAGGGTCTCTGGAAACACCATATATTTT	CASSPQWRVSGNTIYF
TRBJ2-7	TRBV27	TRBD1	NA	TGTGCCAGCAGTTTTGGGGGGACAGGGAGCTACGAGCAGTACTTC	CASSFGGTGSYEQYF
TRBJ1-1	TRBV2	TRBD1	NA	TGTGCCAGCAGTGGGGGACAGGGTTGGAATGCTTTCTTT	CASSGGQGWNAFF
TRBJ2-1	TRBV4-1	TRBD2	NA	TGCGCCAGCAGCCAAGGCCCAACTAGCGGGGGTAGAGGTGAGCAGTTCTTC	CASSQGPTSGGRGEQFF
TRBJ2-1	TRBV10-3	NA	NA	TGTGCCATCAGTGACCCCACCTCGGCGGGATCCTACAATGAGCAGTTCTTC	CAISDPTSAGSYNEQFF
TRBJ1-2	TRBV18	NA	NA	TGTGCCAGCTCACCTGAACCGGGACAAGATGGTCAGGGCACCTTC	CASSPEPGQDGQGTF
TRBJ1-1	TRBV5-1	NA	NA	TGCGCCAGCAGCTTGGTCAGGGGCAGAAACACTGAAGCTTTCTTT	CASSLVRGRNTEAFF
TRBJ2-5	TRBV5-1	TRBD2	NA	TGCGCCAGCAGCTTTGCCAGCGGGGGGGCTGAGACCCAGTACTTC	CASSFASGGAETQYF
TRBJ1-1	TRBV10-3	TRBD1	NA	TGTGCCATCAGCCCGGGACAGGCCTTGAACACTGAAGCTTTCTTT	CAISPGQALNTEAFF
TRBJ2-3	TRBV18	TRBD1	NA	TGTGCCAGCTCACCGTCAAGGGGGCATAGCACAGATACGCAGTATTTT	CASSPSRGHSTDTQYF